Listed below are T cell receptor beta chains from one sample, sequenced in a study of CD8+ T cells in alopecia areata. The data were produced by immunoSEQ multiplex PCR, yet TCRdb's version contains in-frame clones alone and is incomplete. The data hold approximately 140,000 clones, with about nine tenths observed a single time. The material was CD8+ T cells sorted from blood, obtained at week 0. These receptors were obtained from a human donor with alopecia areata. CDR3s include the opening cysteine and the closing phenylalanine or tryptophan. D genes are given only for firm matches. For some rows the clone size is stated as once, few or many, or as a class when expanded; others skip it.

j_call d_call clone_size cdr3_length v_call cdr3_aa cdr3_nt
TRBJ2-1 . . 11 TRBV7-9 CASSFGNEQFF TGTGCCAGCAGCTTCGGTAATGAGCAGTTCTTC
TRBJ1-2 . . 13 TRBV4-2 CASSQESSYGYTF TGTGCCAGCAGCCAAGAGTCCAGCTATGGCTACACCTTC
TRBJ2-5 TRBD2 . 15 TRBV15 CATSVSGTTEETQYF TGTGCCACCAGCGTCTCCGGGACTACGGAAGAGACCCAGTACTTC
TRBJ1-2 . few 12 TRBV29-1 CSVKMDNYGYTF TGCAGCGTTAAGATGGACAACTATGGCTACACCTTC
TRBJ2-7 . . 13 TRBV7-9 CASSLPSSYEQYF TGTGCCAGCAGCTTACCGAGCTCCTACGAGCAGTACTTC
TRBJ2-7 TRBD1 . 15 TRBV7-9 CASSLVMDRGYEQYF TGTGCCAGCAGCTTAGTGATGGACAGGGGTTACGAGCAGTACTTC
TRBJ2-3 . few 11 TRBV7-9 CASSLEGVGYF TGTGCCAGCAGCTTAGAGGGAGTTGGTTATTTT
TRBJ2-1 TRBD2 . 14 TRBV7-6 CASSFGGSYNEQFF TGTGCCAGCAGCTTCGGGGGGTCCTACAATGAGCAGTTCTTC
TRBJ2-1 TRBD2 . 14 TRBV27 CASIHRGRANEQFF TGTGCCAGCATTCATCGCGGGAGGGCTAATGAGCAGTTCTTC
TRBJ2-6 . . 16 TRBV27 CASSLSGGAGANVLTF TGTGCCAGCAGTTTATCGGGGGGCGCTGGGGCCAACGTCCTGACTTTC
TRBJ2-7 TRBD1 . 16 TRBV7-8 CASSLKAGQGGYEQYF TGTGCCAGCAGCTTGAAAGCCGGACAGGGAGGCTACGAGCAGTACTTC
TRBJ1-2 . . 12 TRBV7-9 CASRLNPRGYTF TGTGCCAGCAGACTAAATCCGAGGGGCTACACCTTC
TRBJ2-7 TRBD2 . 15 TRBV25-1 CASSEWASGPDEQYF TGTGCCAGCAGTGAATGGGCTAGCGGCCCTGACGAGCAGTACTTC
TRBJ2-7 . . 11 TRBV29-1 CSVKDLYEQYF TGCAGCGTTAAGGATCTCTACGAGCAGTACTTC
TRBJ2-1 . . 14 TRBV2 CASSETGYDNEQFF TGTGCCAGCAGTGAAACGGGGTACGACAATGAGCAGTTCTTC
TRBJ2-2 . . 14 TRBV27 CASSPGPNTGELFF TGTGCCAGCAGTCCAGGACCGAACACCGGGGAGCTGTTTTTT
TRBJ2-7 TRBD2 . 16 TRBV28 CASSPRGLAFSYEQYF TGTGCCAGCAGTCCGAGGGGACTAGCGTTCTCCTACGAGCAGTACTTC
TRBJ1-2 . few 10 TRBV29-1 CSVAASGYTF TGCAGCGTTGCGGCCTCTGGCTACACCTTC
TRBJ2-1 TRBD2 . 14 TRBV27 CASGAGVTYNEQFF TGTGCCAGCGGAGCGGGAGTTACATACAATGAGCAGTTCTTC
TRBJ2-7 TRBD2 . 15 TRBV13 CASSLVAGSSYEQYF TGTGCCAGCAGCCTTGTAGCGGGGAGCTCCTACGAGCAGTACTTC
TRBJ2-1 . . 13 TRBV5-4 CASSLGRGYEQFF TGTGCCAGCAGCTTGGGAAGAGGTTATGAGCAGTTCTTC
TRBJ2-1 . . 17 TRBV7-9 CASSPGDSGQLYNEQFF TGTGCCAGCAGCCCAGGGGATAGCGGCCAGCTCTACAATGAGCAGTTCTTC
TRBJ1-3 TRBD1 . 17 TRBV18 CASSIKFRDSPGNTIYF TGTGCCAGCTCGATCAAATTCCGGGACAGCCCTGGAAACACCATATATTTT
TRBJ2-7 . . 13 TRBV5-1 CASSLVAGNEQYF TGCGCCAGCAGCTTGGTAGCAGGGAACGAGCAGTACTTC
TRBJ1-2 . . 15 TRBV7-6 CASSQLQVHDLEYTF TGTGCCAGCAGCCAGCTACAGGTCCACGATCTTGAATACACCTTC
TRBJ2-7 TRBD1 . 15 TRBV11-1 CASATQGQGSYEQYF TGTGCCAGCGCAACCCAGGGACAGGGATCCTACGAGCAGTACTTC
TRBJ2-2 . . 12 TRBV7-8 CAYHPNTGELFF TGTGCGTATCATCCGAACACCGGGGAGCTGTTTTTT
TRBJ2-7 . . 16 TRBV4-2 CASSQAHIGESYEQYF TGTGCCAGCAGCCAAGCTCATATCGGTGAGTCCTACGAGCAGTACTTC
TRBJ2-5 . once 16 TRBV7-9 CASSFAEDSNQETQYF TGTGCCAGCAGCTTTGCTGAAGACAGCAACCAAGAGACCCAGTACTTC
TRBJ2-7 . . 11 TRBV2 CASSETALQYF TGTGCCAGCAGTGAAACCGCCTTACAGTACTTC
TRBJ2-5 TRBD2 . 15 TRBV4-1 CASSQSGGLQETQYF TGCGCCAGCAGCCAGTCGGGAGGCCTCCAAGAGACCCAGTACTTC
TRBJ2-7 TRBD1 . 14 TRBV29-1 CSALTPGQVYEQYF TGCAGCGCCCTGACACCGGGACAGGTCTACGAGCAGTACTTC
TRBJ1-5 . . 13 TRBV27 CASSAIGNQPQHF TGTGCCAGCAGTGCCATCGGCAATCAGCCCCAGCATTTT
TRBJ2-3 TRBD2 . 15 TRBV7-2 CASSFTSGGADTQYF TGTGCCAGCAGCTTCACTAGCGGGGGGGCAGATACGCAGTATTTT
TRBJ2-7 TRBD2 . 15 TRBV5-1 CASSLGTSGTYEQYF TGCGCCAGCAGCTTAGGGACTAGCGGAACATACGAGCAGTACTTC
TRBJ2-7 TRBD1 . 15 TRBV5-1 CASSLESGGPVEQYF TGCGCCAGCAGCTTGGAGTCAGGGGGACCCGTCGAGCAGTACTTC